This T cell receptor beta chain appears in the sequencing data of a study of early T cells in non-severe SARS-CoV-2 infection. This CDR3 region has 13 residues. Germline CDR1 is SGHTA and CDR2 is FQGNSA. The V gene lost 5 bases and the J gene lost 13 bases, with 15 bases spanning the gap. This clonotype was counted between two and nine times. Individual cDNA molecules received unique molecular identifiers during library preparation. TCRdb reanalysed the 5' RACE reads using MiXCR and keeps one entry per CDR3 protein. Altogether roughly 70,000 distinct CDR3 sequences are present, around 14% being singletons, with the ten largest covering about 5.2%.

The sample consisted of whole blood. The sequence came from an adult who was a healthcare worker with PCR-confirmed SARS-CoV-2 infection or an uninfected control (not recorded which). The chain joins TRBV7-2 to TRBJ1-6; D is unresolved. Here the CDR3 DNA reads TGTGCCAGCAGCCGTACGACTGTGGGTCCCCTCCACTTT. This gives the protein CASSRTTVGPLHF.